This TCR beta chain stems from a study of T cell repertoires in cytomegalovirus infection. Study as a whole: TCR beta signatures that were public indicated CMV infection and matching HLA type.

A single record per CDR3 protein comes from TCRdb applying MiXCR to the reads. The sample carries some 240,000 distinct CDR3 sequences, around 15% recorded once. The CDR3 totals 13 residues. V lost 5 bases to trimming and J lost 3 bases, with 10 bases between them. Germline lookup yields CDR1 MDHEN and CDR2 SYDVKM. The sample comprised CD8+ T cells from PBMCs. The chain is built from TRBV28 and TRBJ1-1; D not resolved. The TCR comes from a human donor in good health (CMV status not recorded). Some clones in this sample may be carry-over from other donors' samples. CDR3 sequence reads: CASSPYGDTEAFF. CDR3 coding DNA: TGTGCCAGCAGTCCTTACGGGGACACTGAAGCTTTCTTT.